This is a list of T cell receptor beta chains from one sample in a study of T cell responses to AZD1222 COVID-19 vaccine. Here immunoSEQ multiplex PCR was the method, and the copy in TCRdb shows in-frame clones only, minus some. The sample contains some 200,000 clones, 85% to 95% of which appear only once. Material: peripheral blood, obtained on day 0 of MenACWY control vaccination. Receptors originate from an adult in good health. The CDR3 runs from the conserved cysteine through the conserved F or W. D genes are given only for firm matches. A clone size is listed for some rows: how often the clone was seen (once, few, many), or a class if it is expanded.

size: once
J: TRBJ1-1
V: TRBV3-1/TRBV3-2
D: -
DNA: TGTGCCAGCAGCCAAGCAGGCCGAGACACTGAAGCTTTCTTT
CDR3: CASSQAGRDTEAFF

size: few
J: TRBJ2-1
V: TRBV7-2
D: TRBD2
DNA: TGTGCCAGCAGCCTTAGCGGGGGGCGGGGTGAGCAGTTCTTC
CDR3: CASSLSGGRGEQFF

size: -
J: TRBJ1-1
V: TRBV19
D: TRBD1
DNA: TGTGCCAGTAGTACCATTACAGGGGGCAACACTGAAGCTTTCTTT
CDR3: CASSTITGGNTEAFF

size: -
J: TRBJ1-1
V: TRBV6-5
D: -
DNA: TGTGCCAGCAGTTACAGCCAAGAAAACAGGGCCGGGGGTTTCTTT
CDR3: CASSYSQENRAGGFF

size: once
J: TRBJ2-1
V: TRBV29-1
D: -
DNA: TGCAGCTCCGAAGGCGGCAGCAGCTCCTACAATGAGCAGTTCTTC
CDR3: CSSEGGSSSYNEQFF

size: -
J: TRBJ1-1
V: TRBV19
D: TRBD1
DNA: TGTGCCACGAACAGGGGAGTGTCCACTGAAGCTTTCTTT
CDR3: CATNRGVSTEAFF

size: -
J: TRBJ1-5
V: TRBV7-2
D: -
DNA: TGTGCCAGCAGTCGGACGGGGGGAGCACAGCCCCAGCATTTT
CDR3: CASSRTGGAQPQHF

size: -
J: TRBJ2-7
V: TRBV5-1
D: -
DNA: TGCGCCAGCAGCTTGGTCCGAGCGAGGGGGGACTACGAGCAGTACTTC
CDR3: CASSLVRARGDYEQYF

size: -
J: TRBJ1-5
V: TRBV18
D: -
DNA: TGTGCCAGCTCACCCGCTGTGGTGAATCAGCCCCAGCATTTT
CDR3: CASSPAVVNQPQHF

size: -
J: TRBJ2-2
V: TRBV12-3/TRBV12-4
D: -
DNA: TGTGCCAGCAGTTTTGAGGGTGCCGGGGAGCTGTTTTTT
CDR3: CASSFEGAGELFF

size: -
J: TRBJ1-5
V: TRBV10-2
D: TRBD1
DNA: TGCGCCAGCAGTGAACAGGGGGCAAATCAGCCCCAGCATTTT
CDR3: CASSEQGANQPQHF

size: once
J: TRBJ2-1
V: TRBV4-3
D: -
DNA: TGCGCCAGCAGCCAAGATCAGGGGGGGGACCTCTCCTACAATGAGCAGTTCTTC
CDR3: CASSQDQGGDLSYNEQFF

size: -
J: TRBJ2-1
V: TRBV19
D: TRBD2
DNA: TGTGCCAGTAGAGACGACCTAGCGGGGGGGCCGAATGAGCAGTTCTTC
CDR3: CASRDDLAGGPNEQFF

size: -
J: TRBJ2-6
V: TRBV28
D: -
DNA: TGTGCCAGCAGTTTCTCTGGGGCCAACGTCCTGACTTTC
CDR3: CASSFSGANVLTF

size: -
J: TRBJ1-5
V: TRBV2
D: -
DNA: TGTGCCAGCACTCAGGGCGGGCAGCCCCAGCATTTT
CDR3: CASTQGGQPQHF

size: -
J: TRBJ1-4
V: TRBV5-5
D: -
DNA: TGTGCCAGCAGCTTGGGGGCAACTAATGAAAAACTGTTTTTT
CDR3: CASSLGATNEKLFF

size: -
J: TRBJ2-7
V: TRBV10-1
D: -
DNA: TGCGCCAGCAGTGAGTCGTACAGTGGGGCCTACGAGCAGTACTTC
CDR3: CASSESYSGAYEQYF

size: -
J: TRBJ1-1
V: TRBV28
D: -
DNA: TGTGCCAGCAGTTGGGTGGGAGTGGGGAACACTGAAGCTTTCTTT
CDR3: CASSWVGVGNTEAFF